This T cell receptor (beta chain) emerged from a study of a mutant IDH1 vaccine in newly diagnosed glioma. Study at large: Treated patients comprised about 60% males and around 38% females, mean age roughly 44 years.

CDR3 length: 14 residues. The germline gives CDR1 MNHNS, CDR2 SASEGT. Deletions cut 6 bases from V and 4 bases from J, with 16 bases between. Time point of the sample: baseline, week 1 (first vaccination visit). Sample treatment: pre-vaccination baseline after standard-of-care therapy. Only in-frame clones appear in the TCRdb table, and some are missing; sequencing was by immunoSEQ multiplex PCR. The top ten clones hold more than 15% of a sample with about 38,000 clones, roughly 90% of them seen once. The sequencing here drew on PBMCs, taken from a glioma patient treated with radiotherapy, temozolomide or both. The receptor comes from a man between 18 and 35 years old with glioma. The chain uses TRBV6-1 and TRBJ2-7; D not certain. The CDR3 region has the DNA TGTGCCAGCAGCGTCAACTACCCGCCTTACGAGCAGTACTTC. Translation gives CASSVNYPPYEQYF.